One and the same sample provided the 26 T cell receptor beta chains below, sequenced in a study of cytomegalovirus exposure and HLA in healthy donors. 60 Vbeta and 13 Jbeta primers were used in PCR. Here immunoSEQ multiplex PCR was the method, and the copy in TCRdb shows in-frame clones only, minus some. Of under 150,000 clones in the sample, around three quarters were seen once. Sequencing was performed on PBMCs. These receptors were collected from a man between 40 and 49 years old in good health and CMV-seropositive.

This clone was recorded once. In DNA, the CDR3 is TGTGCCAGCAGCCGACAGGGGGTAGAGACCCAGTACTTC. Its translation is CASSRQGVETQYF. The rearrangement joins TRBV7-7 to TRBJ2-5; 9 bases match TRBD1. Trimming at V came to 5 bases and at J to 4 bases, leaving 2 bases not matched to a gene. The CDR3 has 13 amino acids. In germline, CDR1 is SSHAT, CDR2 FNYEAQ (reference sequence).

The chain couples TRBV5-1 to TRBJ2-5; D possibly corresponds to TRBD1 (5 bases). V was shortened by 5 bases and J by 0 bases, with 20 bases between the two germline ends. This CDR3 is 17 amino acids long. Germline CDR1 reads SGHRS; CDR2 reads YFSETQ. The CDR3 DNA sequence: TGCGCCAGCAGTTCTACTCTCACCGGACACCACCAAGAGACCCAGTACTTC. This encodes CASSSTLTGHHQETQYF.

This rearrangement joins TRBV28 to TRBJ2-7; 10 bases are shared with TRBD2. Germline V gives CDR1 MDHEN, CDR2 SYDVKM. The V and J ends lost 7 bases and 4 bases, in that order; junction bases with no gene match: 7. CDR3 length: 14 amino acids. The CDR3 nucleotides are TGTGCCAGCAAACAGCGGGGGGGAGGATACGAGCAGTACTTC. Residues: CASKQRGGGYEQYF.

The chain combines TRBV18 with TRBJ2-7; a possible D gene is TRBD1 (6 bases). Trimming stripped 3 bases from V and 3 bases from J, with 9 bases between. The CDR3 contains 13 residues. Germline V CDR1 and CDR2: KGHSH, LQKENI. CDR3 region: CASSPGQIYEQYF. Written as DNA, the CDR3 is TGTGCCAGCTCACCCGGACAGATCTACGAGCAGTACTTC.

The CDR3 spells CASSVGGSAGSEKLFF. In DNA, the CDR3 is TGTGCCAGCAGCGTAGGAGGGTCGGCCGGCAGTGAAAAACTGTTTTTT. This chain links TRBV9 with TRBJ1-4; D gene uncertain. Germline lookup yields CDR1 SGDLS and CDR2 YYNGEE. Trimming shortened V by 0 bases and J by 7 bases, and 16 bases separated the two germline ends. The CDR3 is made up of 16 amino acids.

This clone was seen just once. CDR3 protein: CAWRRDRGFANTEAFF. For the CDR3, the DNA is TGTGCCTGGAGGAGGGACAGGGGCTTCGCGAACACTGAAGCTTTCTTT. The chain has TRBV30 and TRBJ1-1; 10 bases match TRBD1. The CDR3 is 16 residues long. Trimming took 3 bases from V and 1 from J; bases not matched to a gene: 8. CDR1 and CDR2 (germline): GTSNPN, SVGIG (reference sequence).

This sequence joins TRBV7-2 and TRBJ2-3; D gene ambiguous. CDR1 is SGHTA, CDR2 FQGNSA, per germline. Trimming took off 7 bases at V and 0 bases at J, with 2 bases between the two ends. The CDR3 totals 11 residues. Here the CDR3 reads CASTSTDTQYF. The CDR3 DNA follows: TGTGCCAGCACTAGCACAGATACGCAGTATTTT.

V and J are TRBV10-3 and TRBJ1-1; TRBD1 matches 7 bases. In germline, CDR1 is ENHRY, CDR2 SYGVKD. J lost 3 bases, V lost 7 bases, and 5 bases had no gene match. This CDR3 contains 13 residues. CDR3: CAITPGGHTEAFF. The DNA for the CDR3 is TGTGCCATCACTCCAGGGGGACACACTGAAGCTTTCTTT.

The chain carries TRBV28 and TRBJ1-6; 10 positions agree with TRBD1. The CDR3 is 13 residues long. Germline CDR1 MDHEN, CDR2 SYDVKM. V gave up 11 bases and J gave up 9 bases; unmatched junction bases: 7. The CDR3 nucleotides read TGTGCCGGACAAGACAGGGGGCTTTCACCCCTCCACTTT. Translating it yields CAGQDRGLSPLHF.

CDR3 nucleotide sequence: TGTGCCAGCAGGCCGGGACAGCGGACTGAAGCTTTCTTT. Translation gives CASRPGQRTEAFF. The gene calls are TRBV6-5 and TRBJ1-1; TRBD1 matches at 7 bases. Germline V gene lookup returns CDR1 MNHEY and CDR2 SVGAGI. V lost 6 bases and J lost 5; bases outside the gene matches: 6. The CDR3 runs 13 residues.

The V gene is TRBV2, the J gene TRBJ2-1; 8 bases agree with TRBD1. The CDR3 runs 15 residues. Germline values: CDR1 SNHLY, CDR2 FYNNEI. After removal of 6 bases from V and 1 base from J, the junction contained 5 bases not matched to a gene. DNA for the CDR3: TGTGCCAGCAGCCCCGACAGGGGATCCTACAATGAGCAGTTCTTC. It encodes CASSPDRGSYNEQFF. Drawing the rest from reference TRBV2 and TRBJ2-1, the complete variable domain is EPEVTQTPSHQVTQMGQEVILRCVPISNHLYFYWYRQILGQKVEFLVSFYNNEISEKSEIFDDQFSVERPDGSNFTLKIRSTKLEDSAMYFCASSPDRGSYNEQFFGPGTRLTVL.

This chain connects TRBV7-9 to TRBJ2-7, with TRBD1 matching 9 bases. The germline V gene encodes CDR1 SEHNR and CDR2 FQNEAQ (reference sequence). The CDR3 is 15 amino acids. V trimming: 1 base; J trimming: 5 bases; junction bases outside the gene matches: 6. CDR3 nucleotides: TGTGCCAGCAGCTTAGGGACAGGGGACGGGGACGAGCAGTACTTC. It specifies CASSLGTGDGDEQYF.

This clone was picked up a small number of times. CDR3 bases: TGTGCCAGCAAACGGGCCTACGAGCAGTACTTC. Amino acid sequence: CASKRAYEQYF. V usage is TRBV28 and J usage is TRBJ2-7; D gene uncertain. V lost 7 bases and J 2 bases, leaving 6 bases between the germline ends. CDR3 length: 11 amino acids. CDR1 is MDHEN and CDR2 is SYDVKM in the germline V gene.

The chain carries TRBV6-1 and TRBJ2-7, with 7 bases that match TRBD1. The CDR3 contains 15 residues. Germline values: CDR1 MNHNS, CDR2 SASEGT. The V and J ends lost 7 bases and 4 bases, in that order; junction bases with no gene match: 13. CDR3 region: CASTQNRGFLYEQYF. The CDR3, as DNA: TGTGCCAGCACCCAAAACAGGGGTTTTTTGTACGAGCAGTACTTC.

This clone was counted a single time. This chain links TRBV6-5 with TRBJ1-1; 7 bases align to TRBD1. The CDR3 runs to 14 residues. Per germline, CDR1 MNHEY and CDR2 SVGAGI. V shed 8 bases and J 0 bases; nucleotides not matched to a gene: 6. Written as DNA, the CDR3 is TGTGCCAGCGGCTCGGGACAGCTGAACACTGAAGCTTTCTTT. Translation gives CASGSGQLNTEAFF.

V and J are TRBV27 and TRBJ2-4; 12 bases are a match to TRBD2. The CDR3 extends over 24 amino acids. The V gene's germline CDR1 is MNHEY and CDR2 SMNVEV (reference sequence). Trimming took 2 bases from V and 0 from J; bases not matched to a gene: 23. The CDR3 DNA reads TGTGCCAGCAGTTTAAACTTGTTGACTAGCGGGAGCTCGACCGTCCCCTTAGCCAAAAACATTCAGTACTTC. Its translation is CASSLNLLTSGSSTVPLAKNIQYF.

The chain links TRBV6-6 to TRBJ1-2; 10 bases map to TRBD1. Per the germline V gene, CDR1 is MNHNY and CDR2 is SVGAGI (reference sequence). There are 14 residues in the CDR3. V lost 5 bases, J lost 6 bases, and 6 bases stayed unmatched. The CDR3 DNA follows: TGTGCCAGCAGTACCGGGACAGGGGTGCATGGCTACACCTTC. This sequence encodes CASSTGTGVHGYTF.

The chain links TRBV6-1 to TRBJ1-5, with D unclear. Germline V CDR1 and CDR2: MNHNS, SASEGT. Trimming removed 6 bases from V and 2 bases from J, with 14 bases in between. The CDR3 is 15 residues long. This chain's CDR3 is CASRIGQEGNQPQHF. The DNA of the CDR3 is TGTGCCAGCAGGATTGGGCAGGAGGGCAATCAGCCCCAGCATTTT.

The rearrangement uses TRBV18 and TRBJ2-6; TRBD1 aligns across 7 bases. Per germline, CDR1 KGHSH and CDR2 LQKENI. The length of the CDR3 is 16 residues. V lost 5 bases and J lost 0; bases outside the gene matches: 4. DNA for the CDR3: TGTGCCAGCTCAACGGGACAGAACTCTGGGGCCAACGTCCTGACTTTC. As protein: CASSTGQNSGANVLTF.

The J gene is TRBJ1-2, the V gene TRBV4-2, with 9 bases fitting TRBD1. Germline V CDR1 and CDR2: LGHNA, YNFKEQ. CDR3 length: 15 residues. V was clipped by 3 bases and J by 4 bases; unmatched bases: 6. The CDR3: CASSHRQGEIYGYTF. The CDR3 region has the DNA TGTGCCAGCAGCCACCGACAGGGGGAGATCTATGGCTACACCTTC.

This clone appeared once. The chain's CDR3 is CAWSVRSGRARGYGYTF. CDR3 bases: TGTGCCTGGAGTGTTAGATCCGGGAGGGCGCGCGGCTATGGCTACACCTTC. The chain has TRBV30 and TRBJ1-2, with D unclear. V gave up 0 bases and J gave up 4 bases, with 21 bases separating them. This CDR3 is 17 amino acids long. Germline V gene sequence: CDR1 GTSNPN, CDR2 SVGIG (reference sequence).

The J gene is TRBJ2-4, the V gene TRBV19; D remains unclear. CDR3 length: 11 residues. Germline V gene data show CDR1 as LNHDA and CDR2 as SQIVND (reference sequence). Trimming removed 5 bases at V and 9 bases at J, with 8 bases between. In nucleotides, the CDR3 is TGTGCCAGTAGTTCACCCGGCATTCAGTACTTC. Protein sequence: CASSSPGIQYF.

The rearrangement uses TRBV27 and TRBJ2-1, with TRBD2 identical over 7 bases. The CDR3 has 15 residues. The germline V gene encodes CDR1 MNHEY and CDR2 SMNVEV (reference sequence). The V segment lost 0 bases and the J segment 4 bases; nucleotides outside the gene matches: 3. The CDR3 loop is CASSLSLAEYNEQFF. The CDR3 DNA follows: TGTGCCAGCAGTTTATCCCTAGCGGAGTACAATGAGCAGTTCTTC.

The rearrangement joins TRBV5-6 to TRBJ2-7, with D tentatively TRBD1 (6 bases). V lost 0 bases, J lost 6 bases, and 13 bases lay in between. This CDR3 spans 14 amino acids. From germline, CDR1 is SGHDT and CDR2 YYEEEE. This CDR3 reads CASSLVGASREQYF. The CDR3 DNA sequence: TGTGCCAGCAGCTTGGTGGGGGCTTCGCGCGAGCAGTACTTC.

This chain uses TRBV7-8 with TRBJ2-3; TRBD1 agrees at 9 bases. Germline V gene data show CDR1 as SGHVS and CDR2 as FQNEAQ. J lost 11 bases, V lost 4 bases, and 7 bases had no gene match. The CDR3 consists of 13 residues. The CDR3 is CASSSQRQGEQYF. In DNA form, the CDR3 reads TGTGCCAGCAGCTCACAGCGACAGGGGGAGCAGTATTTT.

The V call is TRBV5-6, the J call TRBJ2-7; 10 bases map to TRBD1. Germline V gives CDR1 SGHDT, CDR2 YYEEEE. V gave up 0 bases and J gave up 4 bases; unmatched junction bases: 16. This CDR3 contains 19 residues. The chain's CDR3 is CASSLVTNPIWDRGYEQYF. The CDR3 nucleotides read TGTGCCAGCAGCTTGGTTACCAACCCTATCTGGGACAGGGGTTACGAGCAGTACTTC.